The present T cell receptor (beta chain) was sequenced within a study of blood T cells in healthy people across ages. Then a second PCR, running about 7 to 11 cycles, was carried out with a sample-barcoded 5' primer and a J-beta primer mix. Each CDR3 protein gets one entry after TCRdb re-called the 5' RACE reads with MiXCR. The sample carries more than 550,000 distinct CDR3 sequences, 22% recorded once. This clonotype was picked up a small number of times. Total RNA, at least 5 micrograms per sample, came from PBMCs. V lost 3 bases and J lost 6, with 11 bases in between. The CDR3 has 13 amino acids. Germline assignment: CDR1 SGHAT and CDR2 FQDESV (reference sequence).

The chain has TRBV11-1 and TRBJ1-2; D remains unclear. Sequencing was done on a sample of blood. The origin of this receptor is a man between 65 and 79 years old in good health. CDR3 protein: CASSFGGQDGYTF. Here the CDR3 DNA reads TGTGCCAGCAGCTTCGGTGGGCAGGATGGCTACACCTTC.